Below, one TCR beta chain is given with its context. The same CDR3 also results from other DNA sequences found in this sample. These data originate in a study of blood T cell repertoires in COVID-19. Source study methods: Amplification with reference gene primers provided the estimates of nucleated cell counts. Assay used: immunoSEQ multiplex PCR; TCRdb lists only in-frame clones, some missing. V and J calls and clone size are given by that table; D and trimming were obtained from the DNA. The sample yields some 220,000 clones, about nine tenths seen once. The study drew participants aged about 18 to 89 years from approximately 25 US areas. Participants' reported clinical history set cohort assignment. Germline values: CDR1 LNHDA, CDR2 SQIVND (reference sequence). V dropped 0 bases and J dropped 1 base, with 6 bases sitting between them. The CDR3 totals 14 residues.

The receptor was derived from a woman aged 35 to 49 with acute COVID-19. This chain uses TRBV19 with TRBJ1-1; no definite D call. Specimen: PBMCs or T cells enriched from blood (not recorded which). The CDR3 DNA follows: TGTGCCAGTAGTATAGATCTACGGAACACTGAAGCTTTCTTT. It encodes CASSIDLRNTEAFF.